This T cell receptor beta chain was recorded in a study of blood T cell repertoires in COVID-19. V dropped 9 bases and J dropped 3 bases, with 14 bases sitting between them. This CDR3 is built from 13 residues. Germline V gene lookup returns CDR1 MNHEY and CDR2 SVGAGI. TCRdb's copy holds only in-frame clones and misses some; the assay was immunoSEQ multiplex PCR. The sample yields around 270,000 clones, about 87% seen once. The TCR comes from a man in his sixties who had recovered from COVID-19. Sequenced material: peripheral blood. The chain joins TRBV6-5 to TRBJ1-2; D perhaps matches TRBD1 (6 bases). Written as DNA, the CDR3 is TGTGCCAGTAACAGGGAAAGGGACTATGGCTACACCTTC. This sequence encodes CASNRERDYGYTF.